A selection of T cell receptor beta chains follows, all from one sample in a study of cytomegalovirus exposure and HLA in healthy donors. Method: immunoSEQ multiplex PCR; TCRdb's copy keeps in-frame clones and lacks some. Altogether 150,000 to 200,000 clones are present, about 85% being singletons, with the ten largest covering around a sixth. The sample comprised PBMCs. These receptor sequences come from a man between 18 and 35 years old in good health and CMV-seropositive. The CDR3 runs from the conserved cysteine through the conserved F or W. A D gene is named only where the DNA matches it firmly. Rows may omit the clone size; those that give it use once, few, many or a size class.

TRBV19	15	few	TRBD1	TRBJ1-5	TGTGCCAGTAGGCAGGGGGCGGATGGCAATCAGCCCCAGCATTTT	CASRQGADGNQPQHF
TRBV5-1	17	NA	TRBD2	TRBJ2-5	TGCGCCAGCAGCTTGGCCAGGGGCGGGGGGGCCCAAGAGACCCAGTACTTC	CASSLARGGGAQETQYF
TRBV11-3	15	NA	TRBD1	TRBJ1-1	TGTGCCAGCGAAGCCTTGGGACAGGGGATCACTGAAGCTTTCTTT	CASEALGQGITEAFF
TRBV15	14	NA	TRBD1	TRBJ1-5	TGTGCCACCAGCGGGACAGGGGAGGCTCAGCCCCAGCATTTT	CATSGTGEAQPQHF
TRBV30	15	NA	NA	TRBJ2-3	TGTGCCTGGCGGACTACTGCCACGGGCACAGATACGCAGTATTTT	CAWRTTATGTDTQYF
TRBV7-2	14	NA	TRBD2	TRBJ2-5	TGTGCCAGCAGCTACAGCGGGGGTTCAGAGACCCAGTACTTC	CASSYSGGSETQYF
TRBV29-1	15	NA	TRBD1	TRBJ1-1	TGCAGCGTTGAGTCCGGGACAGGGTTCCCTACTGAAGCTTTCTTT	CSVESGTGFPTEAFF
TRBV4-1	16	NA	TRBD1	TRBJ2-2	TGCGCCAGCAGCCAAGACCAGGGGGCCTTCACCGGGGAGCTGTTTTTT	CASSQDQGAFTGELFF
TRBV5-1	14	once	NA	TRBJ2-1	TGCGCCAGCAGCTTGGGGGCCTCCTACAATGAGCAGTTCTTC	CASSLGASYNEQFF
TRBV15	15	many	TRBD1	TRBJ2-7	TGTGCCACCAGCGAAGCCGGGACAGGGTCCTACGAGCAGTACTTC	CATSEAGTGSYEQYF
TRBV6-1	15	NA	TRBD2	TRBJ2-7	TGTGCCAGCAGTGAACGGGTAGCGGGGGCCTACGAGCAGTACTTC	CASSERVAGAYEQYF
TRBV20-1	11	few	NA	TRBJ1-2	TGCAGTGCTAGAAGTCAGGCTGGCTACACCTTC	CSARSQAGYTF
TRBV7-9	16	NA	TRBD1	TRBJ2-4	TGTGCCAGCAGCTCCGGGACAGGGCTAGCCAAAAACATTCAGTACTTC	CASSSGTGLAKNIQYF
TRBV10-3	16	once	TRBD2	TRBJ2-4	TGTGCCATCAGTGAGTCGGCGGGAGATACCTCAAACATTCAGTACTTC	CAISESAGDTSNIQYF
TRBV19	12	NA	NA	TRBJ2-2	TGTGCCAGTAGTCGACTGACCGGGGAGCTGTTTTTT	CASSRLTGELFF
TRBV5-6	16	NA	NA	TRBJ1-3	TGTGCCAGCAGCCCGACAGGCGGACGCTCTGGAAACACCATATATTTT	CASSPTGGRSGNTIYF
TRBV15	15	NA	NA	TRBJ1-4	TGTGCCACCAGCAGAGAAAACAGGGATGAAGAAAAACTGTTTTTT	CATSRENRDEEKLFF
TRBV5-1	13	NA	TRBD1	TRBJ1-1	TGCGCCAGCGGGGGACAGGGGCCCACTGAAGCTTTCTTT	CASGGQGPTEAFF
TRBV19	15	NA	TRBD1	TRBJ1-2	TGTGCCACCACGGACAGGGTCGTCGCTGTGGGTGGCTACACCTTC	CATTDRVVAVGGYTF
TRBV4-1	14	once	NA	TRBJ1-1	TGCGCCAGCAGCGTTAGCCGGGGGAACACTGAAGCTTTCTTT	CASSVSRGNTEAFF
TRBV4-1	15	NA	TRBD1	TRBJ2-7	TGCGCCAGCAGCCTCAACAGGGGGGACTCCTACGAGCAGTACTTC	CASSLNRGDSYEQYF
TRBV9	14	NA	NA	TRBJ2-2	TGTGCCAGCAGCGTGGACAGAGACACCGGGGAGCTGTTTTTT	CASSVDRDTGELFF
TRBV5-1	14	NA	NA	TRBJ1-4	TGCGCCAGCAGCTTAGGAGGAGATGGTGAAAAACTGTTTTTT	CASSLGGDGEKLFF
TRBV6-6	15	NA	TRBD2	TRBJ2-1	TGTGCCAGCAGTTCACCAGCGGGGGGGTACAATGAGCAGTTCTTC	CASSSPAGGYNEQFF
TRBV27	14	once	TRBD1	TRBJ2-7	TGTGCCAGCAGTATCAGGGGGCAAGCCTACGAGCAGTACTTC	CASSIRGQAYEQYF
TRBV19	16	NA	TRBD1	TRBJ2-7	TGTGCCAGTAGTATGGGGACAGCAGCTCATTCGGACGAGCAGTACTTC	CASSMGTAAHSDEQYF
TRBV7-9	11	few	NA	TRBJ2-7	TGTGCCAGCAGCTCCGGCGGCGAGCAGTACTTC	CASSSGGEQYF
TRBV6-1	13	NA	NA	TRBJ1-1	TGTGCCAGCTCCAGGCAGGAGAACACTGAAGCTTTCTTT	CASSRQENTEAFF
TRBV28	11	NA	NA	TRBJ1-2	TGTGCCGCGTCGGGGGGGTATGGCTACACCTTC	CAASGGYGYTF
TRBV6-4	15	NA	NA	TRBJ2-7	TGTGCCAGCAGTCCGCCAGCGAAAAGCTCCTACGAGCAGTACTTC	CASSPPAKSSYEQYF
TRBV27	15	NA	NA	TRBJ1-6	TGTGCCAGCAGCTTTGGACTCTCAGGGGACTCACCCCTCCACTTT	CASSFGLSGDSPLHF
TRBV28	17	once	TRBD2	TRBJ2-5	TGTGCCAGCAGTTTGGGACTAGCGGGTAGCGGACAAGAGACCCAGTACTTC	CASSLGLAGSGQETQYF
TRBV5-1	14	NA	TRBD2	TRBJ2-1	TGCGCCAGCAGCGCAGGGACTAGCGGGGGCGAGCAGTTCTTC	CASSAGTSGGEQFF
TRBV27	14	NA	TRBD2	TRBJ2-1	TGTGCCAGCAGGCGGGAGGGATCCTACAATGAGCAGTTCTTC	CASRREGSYNEQFF
TRBV5-6	16	NA	TRBD1	TRBJ1-1	TGTGCCAGCAGCTTGGACGGGACAGGGAGGGACACTGAAGCTTTCTTT	CASSLDGTGRDTEAFF
TRBV28	13	NA	TRBD1	TRBJ1-1	TGTGCCAGCAGACCTACAGGGGGCACTGAAGCTTTCTTT	CASRPTGGTEAFF
TRBV2	15	NA	NA	TRBJ1-5	TGTGCCAGCAGTATTCAGGGCTCTGGGAATCAGCCCCAGCATTTT	CASSIQGSGNQPQHF
TRBV6-1	14	many	NA	TRBJ2-7	TGTGCCAGCAGTGAAACGGGCGGGACCTACGAGCAGTACTTC	CASSETGGTYEQYF
TRBV5-1	13	NA	TRBD1	TRBJ2-7	TGCGCCAGCAGCTCCACAGGGGGCTACGAGCAGTACTTC	CASSSTGGYEQYF
TRBV19	14	NA	TRBD2	TRBJ2-1	TGTGCCAGTAGCCTGGGACTAGCTTACAATGAGCAGTTCTTC	CASSLGLAYNEQFF
TRBV7-2	14	NA	TRBD1	TRBJ1-2	TGTGCCAGCAGCCCGACAGGGGGTGGGTTTGGCTACACCTTC	CASSPTGGGFGYTF
TRBV5-1	15	few	TRBD1	TRBJ2-5	TGCGCCAGCAGCCAGCCAAACAGGGGTGGGGAGACCCAGTACTTC	CASSQPNRGGETQYF
TRBV29-1	13	once	NA	TRBJ1-4	TGCAGCGTTGAAAGCGGTGCTAATGAAAAACTGTTTTTT	CSVESGANEKLFF
TRBV6-6	14	NA	NA	TRBJ1-3	TGTGCCAGCAACCACTGGAGCTCTGGAAACACCATATATTTT	CASNHWSSGNTIYF
TRBV27	17	NA	TRBD2	TRBJ2-1	TGTGCCAGCAGTGCGGGACTAGCGGGGGCATCCTACAATGAGCAGTTCTTC	CASSAGLAGASYNEQFF
TRBV11-2	14	NA	NA	TRBJ2-7	TGTGCCAGCAGGGTGCCGGGAGCTGGCCACGAGCAGTACTTC	CASRVPGAGHEQYF
TRBV7-2	18	NA	TRBD2	TRBJ2-3	TGTGCCAGCAGCCCTAGAGAGATACTAGCGGGTAGCACAGATACGCAGTATTTT	CASSPREILAGSTDTQYF
TRBV2	11	NA	TRBD2	TRBJ2-3	TGTGCCAGCACCGAAGAACCACTAGCGGAGTTT	CASTEEPLAEF
TRBV6-6	15	NA	NA	TRBJ1-2	TGTGCCAGCAGTATCACGGGGGATAGGAACTATGGCTACACCTTC	CASSITGDRNYGYTF
TRBV7-6	15	few	TRBD1	TRBJ2-7	TGTGCCAGCAGCAGCGGACAGGGAGGCCCCTACGAGCAGTACTTC	CASSSGQGGPYEQYF
TRBV9	16	NA	NA	TRBJ2-2	TGTGCCAGCAGCCCCTACGAGGGCGTCAACACCGGGGAGCTGTTTTTT	CASSPYEGVNTGELFF
TRBV25-1	14	NA	NA	TRBJ1-2	TGTGCCAGCGGAGGTCGACTGGGGGAGGTAGGCTACACCTTC	CASGGRLGEVGYTF
TRBV6-1	16	NA	TRBD1	TRBJ2-7	TGTGCCAGCAGTCAAGATTGGGGACAGGCCCACTACGAGCAGTACTTC	CASSQDWGQAHYEQYF
TRBV6-5	15	NA	TRBD1	TRBJ1-4	TGTGCCAGCAGTTACATGGGACAGGGAGGTGAAAAACTGTTTTTT	CASSYMGQGGEKLFF
TRBV28	20	NA	TRBD1	TRBJ1-2	TGTGCCAGCAGTTTTATACATGGGAGACAGGGAGGCCTTATAGGCTATGGCTACACCTTC	CASSFIHGRQGGLIGYGYTF
TRBV5-4	15	NA	TRBD1	TRBJ2-3	TGTGCCAGCAGCTGGATGGACAGGATATCAGATACGCAGTATTTT	CASSWMDRISDTQYF
TRBV15	15	NA	NA	TRBJ2-5	TGTGCCACCAGCAGAGCATTTCCAGGAGGGGAGACCCAGTACTTC	CATSRAFPGGETQYF
TRBV7-2	14	NA	NA	TRBJ2-2	TGTGCCAGCAGCTTAGGAGTTAACACCGGGGAGCTGTTTTTT	CASSLGVNTGELFF
TRBV5-1	14	NA	NA	TRBJ2-2	TGCGCCAGCAGCTTGGCGACAGTCACCGGGGAGCTGTTTTTT	CASSLATVTGELFF